The 18 T cell receptor beta chains presented below share a single source sample, sequenced in a study of beta chain features in type 1 diabetes. General study results and limits: In every one of the four CD4+ subsets, TCRB CDR3s were moderately but significantly shorter in Type 1 diabetes patients.

Their antigens are not known. Expressed TCRB transcripts were sequenced after all isolated RNA was converted to cDNA. Profiled with immunoSEQ multiplex PCR; TCRdb holds only in-frame clones, not every one. The data contain 310,000 or so clones, roughly a tenth of them singletons. The source material was central memory CD4+ T cells from blood. These receptors all stem from a man aged 30 to 45 with type 1 diabetes.

There are a few counts of this clone. Here the CDR3 reads CASSYGGGGYWYF. CDR3 nucleotides: TGTGCCAGCAGTTACGGTGGCGGAGGATATTGGTATTTT. J is TRBJ2-3 and V is TRBV6-5; a weak D match, TRBD2 (5 bases). Germline V gene lookup returns CDR1 MNHEY and CDR2 SVGAGI. The CDR3 extends over 13 amino acids. V lost 2 bases and J lost 14, with 17 bases in between.

In this sample, this clone turned up a few times. The gene calls are TRBV7-2 and TRBJ2-2; 7 bases match TRBD1. With 3 bases clipped from V and 1 base from J, the junction kept 2 bases outside the gene matches. From germline, CDR1 is SGHTA and CDR2 FQGNSA. The CDR3 is 15 residues long. CDR3 sequence: CASSFHRGNTGELFF. CDR3 bases: TGTGCCAGCAGCTTCCACAGGGGGAACACCGGGGAGCTGTTTTTT.

The rearrangement joins TRBV6-4 to TRBJ2-1, with 13 bases lining up with TRBD2. This CDR3 has 17 residues. With 5 bases clipped from V and 5 bases from J, the junction kept 9 bases outside the gene matches. Germline V gene data show CDR1 as MRHNA and CDR2 as SNTAGT. The CDR3 nucleotides are TGTGCCAGCAGTAGATACCGGGGACTAGCGGGGAACAATGAGCAGTTCTTC. Amino acids: CASSRYRGLAGNNEQFF.

This clone was recorded a few times. The genes are TRBV12-5 and TRBJ2-3; no clear D. Germline lookup yields CDR1 LGHNT and CDR2 FRNRAP. Trimming removed 4 bases from V and 1 base from J, with 9 bases in between. This CDR3 is 14 amino acids long. As DNA, the CDR3 is TGTGCTAGTGGTTCTCCAGATCGCACAGATACGCAGTATTTT. The encoded protein is CASGSPDRTDTQYF.

This clone was recorded a few times. This chain uses TRBV5-6 with TRBJ1-5; the D gene is possibly TRBD1 (5 bases). The CDR3 spans 14 residues. Trimming removed 1 base from V and 2 bases from J, with 7 bases in between. In germline, CDR1 is SGHDT, CDR2 YYEEEE. The CDR3 sequence: CASSLWGGNQPQHF. The CDR3 nucleotides read TGTGCCAGCAGCTTGTGGGGGGGCAATCAGCCCCAGCATTTT.

The chain links TRBV29-1 to TRBJ1-2; 9 positions match TRBD1. V lost 6 bases and J lost 7; bases outside the gene matches: 6. This CDR3 has 12 amino acids. CDR1 and CDR2 (germline): SQVTM, ANQGSEA. As DNA, the CDR3 is TGCAGCGTAACCACAGGGGGCCTTGGCTACACCTTC. Encoded protein: CSVTTGGLGYTF.

This clone was recorded a few times. The V call is TRBV2, the J call TRBJ2-3, with a tentative D call TRBD2 (6 bases). Between the trimmed V and J ends, which lost 4 bases and 0 bases, there was a span of 8 bases. This CDR3 spans 14 amino acids. Germline V gives CDR1 SNHLY, CDR2 FYNNEI. In DNA, the CDR3 is TGTGCCAGCAGTGGCGGGGTGAGCACAGATACGCAGTATTTT. Amino acids: CASSGGVSTDTQYF. The whole variable domain, filled in from reference TRBV2 and TRBJ2-3, reads EPEVTQTPSHQVTQMGQEVILRCVPISNHLYFYWYRQILGQKVEFLVSFYNNEISEKSEIFDDQFSVERPDGSNFTLKIRSTKLEDSAMYFCASSGGVSTDTQYFGPGTRLTVL.

The V call is TRBV5-1, the J call TRBJ2-2; D remains ambiguous. V lost 4 bases and J 1 base, leaving 8 bases between the germline ends. CDR1 and CDR2 (germline): SGHRS, YFSETQ. CDR3 length equals 14 residues. CDR3 nucleotides: TGCGCCAGCAGCCCCGGTCTGAACACCGGGGAGCTGTTTTTT. It is translated as CASSPGLNTGELFF. The full variable domain, in which reference TRBV5-1 and TRBJ2-2 provide the parts outside the CDR3, is KAGVTQTPRYLIKTRGQQVTLSCSPISGHRSVSWYQQTPGQGLQFLFEYFSETQRNKGNFPGRFSGRQFSNSRSEMNVSTLELGDSALYLCASSPGLNTGELFFGEGSRLTVL.

The CDR3 DNA reads as TGTGCCAGCAGCTTGGGCAGGGGCTCCTACGAGCAGTACTTC. Protein product: CASSLGRGSYEQYF. The J gene is TRBJ2-7, the V gene TRBV5-6, with D perhaps matching TRBD1 (6 bases). Between the trimmed V and J ends, which lost 0 bases and 0 bases, there was a span of 7 bases. Germline V lookup: CDR1 SGHDT, CDR2 YYEEEE. The CDR3 runs to 14 residues.

The rearrangement joins TRBV6-1 to TRBJ2-5; D uncertain. The germline V and J ends were trimmed by 2 bases and 4 bases, with 5 bases remaining between them. Germline loops: CDR1 MNHNS, CDR2 SASEGT. This CDR3 has 12 residues. In nucleotides, the CDR3 is TGTGCCAGCAGTGAATCCAGAGAGACCCAGTACTTC. Translating it yields CASSESRETQYF.

In nucleotides, the CDR3 is TGTGCCAGCAGCTCCGACAGTTATGGCTACACCTTC. Translated: CASSSDSYGYTF. The chain links TRBV7-2 to TRBJ1-2; weak D call: TRBD1 (5 bases). The CDR3 consists of 12 residues. Germline values: CDR1 SGHTA, CDR2 FQGNSA. Trimming cost V 4 bases and J 5 bases, with 8 bases left between them.

There are many counts of this clone. The chain carries TRBV7-9 and TRBJ1-3; no clear D. Germline V gene sequence: CDR1 SEHNR, CDR2 FQNEAQ (reference sequence). With 5 bases removed from V and 0 bases from J, the gap between germline ends came to 8 bases. The CDR3 runs 14 residues. The CDR3 spells CASSAAISGNTIYF. The DNA of the CDR3 is TGTGCCAGCAGCGCAGCAATCTCTGGAAACACCATATATTTT.

The chain links TRBV19 to TRBJ1-2; D not resolved. The CDR3 is 10 amino acids. V was pared by 6 bases and J by 6 bases, with 5 bases between. The germline V gene encodes CDR1 LNHDA and CDR2 SQIVND (reference sequence). For the CDR3, the DNA is TGTGCCAGTAGCAGAGATGGCTACACCTTC. Protein: CASSRDGYTF.

The genes are TRBV28 and TRBJ1-1; D is undetermined. The CDR3 is 13 residues long. V lost 6 bases and J 3 bases, leaving 11 bases between the germline ends. CDR1 is MDHEN and CDR2 is SYDVKM in the germline V gene. CDR3 protein: CASSPPGYTEAFF. In nucleotides, the CDR3 is TGTGCCAGCAGCCCTCCTGGTTACACTGAAGCTTTCTTT.

This clone was seen more than once but under ten times. This sequence joins TRBV7-2 and TRBJ2-5, with 10 nucleotides matching TRBD2. The CDR3 contains 15 residues. V gave up 2 bases and J gave up 6 bases; unmatched junction bases: 6. Germline CDR1 is SGHTA and CDR2 is FQGNSA. The CDR3 DNA sequence: TGTGCCAGCAGCTTAAGCGGGGGGGCCGTCAAGACCCAGTACTTC. This gives the protein CASSLSGGAVKTQYF.

This chain links TRBV6-5 with TRBJ2-3; unclear D gene. V shed 4 bases and J shed 4 bases, with 3 bases lying between them. Germline-derived CDR1 and CDR2 are MNHEY and SVGAGI. The CDR3 runs 11 residues. CDR3 in amino acids: CASSLSDTQYF. The CDR3 coding sequence is TGTGCCAGCAGTTTATCAGATACGCAGTATTTT.

This clone was found a few times. The chain employs TRBV28 and TRBJ1-5, with D unresolved. Germline V gene sequence: CDR1 MDHEN, CDR2 SYDVKM. V was trimmed by 7 bases and J by 7 bases, leaving 14 bases between them. The CDR3 spans 13 residues. The CDR3 region has the DNA TGTGCCAGCACTCTCCGAATGGACCAGCCCCAGCATTTT. It translates to CASTLRMDQPQHF.

At least ten counts were recorded for this clone. The chain is built from TRBV13 and TRBJ2-7, with D possibly being TRBD1 or TRBD2 (6 bases each). V lost 3 bases and J 2 bases, leaving 11 bases between the germline ends. The V gene's germline CDR1 is PRHDT and CDR2 FYEKMQ (reference sequence). The CDR3 totals 14 residues. In DNA, the CDR3 is TGTGCCAGCAGCTTCAACAGGGAGGCCTACGAGCAGTACTTC. Translation: CASSFNREAYEQYF.